The subject of this entry is one T cell receptor (beta chain). Antigen: not known. The sample comes from a study of immune evolution from preneoplasia to lung adenocarcinoma. Whole-study results and caveats: Normal lung had highest clonality; later lesions appeared denser, more diverse.

The method was immunoSEQ multiplex PCR; TCRdb's version includes in-frame clones alone and lacks a portion of them. This table has 7,500 to 10,000 clones, 80% appearing once. The V and J ends lost 2 bases and 1 base, in that order; junction bases with no gene match: 2. CDR3 length: 15 residues. Germline V gives CDR1 SGHTA, CDR2 FQGTGA. The chain recombines TRBV7-3 with TRBJ2-5, with 9 bases matching TRBD1. This sequence was found in a person between 65 and 79 years old with lung adenocarcinoma. Some clones in this sample may be carry-over from other donors' samples. The sequenced sample consisted of FFPE minimally invasive lung adenocarcinoma tissue. CDR3 region: CASSLGTGRQETQYF. In DNA, the CDR3 is TGTGCCAGCAGCTTAGGGACAGGGCGCCAAGAGACCCAGTACTTC.